This TCR beta chain is from a study of T cell clonotyping in hematopoietic cell transplantation. Study overall: Recipient samples before transplant were obtained post-cytoreduction.

Time point defined: recipient sample about 28 days before transplant, after cytoreduction. Notes on the study in general: After transplant, recipient diversity fell while pathologically expanded clonotypes grew through day 180. No sorting was done, leaving CD4 and CD8 contributions mixed.

A remark on this clone: Antigen: not known.

Between the trimmed V and J ends, which lost 5 bases and 0 bases, there was a span of 10 bases. Looked up from germline, CDR1 is MNHEY and CDR2 is SMNVEV (reference sequence). The CDR3 totals 14 residues. Method: immunoSEQ multiplex PCR; TCRdb's copy keeps in-frame clones and lacks some. Here the sample spans about 36,000 clones, roughly 94% being singletons. The chain has TRBV27 and TRBJ2-5; D gene uncertain. This TCR was sampled from a man in his forties with chronic myeloid leukemia. Some clones in this sample may be carry-over from other donors' samples. The material sequenced was peripheral blood mononuclear cells, taken before stem cell transplant. DNA of the CDR3: TGTGCCAGCAGTCACGGAACGTACCAAGAGACCCAGTACTTC. Translated: CASSHGTYQETQYF.